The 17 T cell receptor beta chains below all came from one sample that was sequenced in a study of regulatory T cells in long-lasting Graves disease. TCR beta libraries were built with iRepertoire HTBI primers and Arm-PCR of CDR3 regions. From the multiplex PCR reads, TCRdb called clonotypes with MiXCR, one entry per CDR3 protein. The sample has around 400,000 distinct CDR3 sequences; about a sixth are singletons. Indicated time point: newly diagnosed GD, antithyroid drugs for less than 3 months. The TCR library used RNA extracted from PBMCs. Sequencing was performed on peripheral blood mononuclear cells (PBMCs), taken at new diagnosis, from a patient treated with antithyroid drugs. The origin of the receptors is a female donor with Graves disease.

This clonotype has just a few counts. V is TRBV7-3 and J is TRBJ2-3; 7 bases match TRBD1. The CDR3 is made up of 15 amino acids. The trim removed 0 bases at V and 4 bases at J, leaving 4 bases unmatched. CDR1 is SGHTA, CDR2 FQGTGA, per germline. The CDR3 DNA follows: TGTGCCAGCAGCTTAACGCGCGACAGGGCAGATACGCAGTATTTT. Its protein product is CASSLTRDRADTQYF.

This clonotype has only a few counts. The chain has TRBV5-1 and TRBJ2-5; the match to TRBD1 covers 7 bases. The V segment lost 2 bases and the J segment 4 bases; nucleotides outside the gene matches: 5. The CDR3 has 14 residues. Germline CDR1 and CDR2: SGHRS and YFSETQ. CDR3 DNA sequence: TGCGCCAGCAGCTTAGGGGGCAGGGGAGAGACCCAGTACTTC. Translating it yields CASSLGGRGETQYF.

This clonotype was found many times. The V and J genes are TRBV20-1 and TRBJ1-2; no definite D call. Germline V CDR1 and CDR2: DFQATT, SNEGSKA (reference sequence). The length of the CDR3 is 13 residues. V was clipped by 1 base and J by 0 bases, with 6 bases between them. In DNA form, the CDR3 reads TGCAGTGCTAGAGTTCCCCCTAACTATGGCTACACCTTC. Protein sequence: CSARVPPNYGYTF.

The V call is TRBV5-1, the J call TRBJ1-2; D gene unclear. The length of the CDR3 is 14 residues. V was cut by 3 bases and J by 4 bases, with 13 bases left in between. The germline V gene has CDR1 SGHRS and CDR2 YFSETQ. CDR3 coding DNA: TGCGCCAGCAGCTCGGAGGCGCGGGGCTATGGCTACACCTTC. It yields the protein CASSSEARGYGYTF. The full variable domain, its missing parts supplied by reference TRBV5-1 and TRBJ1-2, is KAGVTQTPRYLIKTRGQQVTLSCSPISGHRSVSWYQQTPGQGLQFLFEYFSETQRNKGNFPGRFSGRQFSNSRSEMNVSTLELGDSALYLCASSSEARGYGYTFGSGTRLTVV.

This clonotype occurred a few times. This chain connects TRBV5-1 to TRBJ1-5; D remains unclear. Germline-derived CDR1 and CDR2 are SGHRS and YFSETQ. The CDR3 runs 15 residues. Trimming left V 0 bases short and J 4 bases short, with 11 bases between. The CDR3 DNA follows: TGCGCCAGCAGCTTGGGCCGAGACGGAAATCAGCCCCAGCATTTT. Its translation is CASSLGRDGNQPQHF.

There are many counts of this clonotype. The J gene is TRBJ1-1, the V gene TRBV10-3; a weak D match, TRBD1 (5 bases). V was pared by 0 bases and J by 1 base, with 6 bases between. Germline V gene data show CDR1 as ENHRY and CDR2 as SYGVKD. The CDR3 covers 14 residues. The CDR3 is CAISESTANTEAFF. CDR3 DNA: TGTGCCATCAGTGAGTCGACAGCGAACACTGAAGCTTTCTTT.

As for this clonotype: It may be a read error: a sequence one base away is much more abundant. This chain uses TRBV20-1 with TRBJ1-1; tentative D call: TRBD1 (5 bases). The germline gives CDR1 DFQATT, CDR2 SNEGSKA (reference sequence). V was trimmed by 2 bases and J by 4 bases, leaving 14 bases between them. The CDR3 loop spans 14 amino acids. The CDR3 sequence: CSARRAGSGTEAFF. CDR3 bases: TGCAGTGCTAGAAGGGCAGGGTCAGGCACTGAAGCTTTCTTT.

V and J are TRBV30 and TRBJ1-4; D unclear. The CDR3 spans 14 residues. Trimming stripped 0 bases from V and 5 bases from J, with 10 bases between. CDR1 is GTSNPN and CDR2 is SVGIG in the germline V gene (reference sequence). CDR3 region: CAWSVPTPNEKLFF. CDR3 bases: TGTGCCTGGAGTGTACCGACCCCAAATGAAAAACTGTTTTTT.

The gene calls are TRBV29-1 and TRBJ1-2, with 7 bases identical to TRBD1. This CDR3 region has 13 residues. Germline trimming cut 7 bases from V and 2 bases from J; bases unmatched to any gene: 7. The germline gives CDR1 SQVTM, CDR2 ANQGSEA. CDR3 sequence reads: CSARTGINYGYTF. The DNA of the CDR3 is TGCAGCGCTCGGACAGGAATAAACTATGGCTACACCTTC.

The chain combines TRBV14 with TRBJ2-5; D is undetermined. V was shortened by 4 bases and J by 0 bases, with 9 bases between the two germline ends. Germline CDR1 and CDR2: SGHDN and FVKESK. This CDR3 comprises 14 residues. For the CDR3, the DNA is TGTGCCAGCAGCCCACGACACAACCAAGAGACCCAGTACTTC. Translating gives CASSPRHNQETQYF.

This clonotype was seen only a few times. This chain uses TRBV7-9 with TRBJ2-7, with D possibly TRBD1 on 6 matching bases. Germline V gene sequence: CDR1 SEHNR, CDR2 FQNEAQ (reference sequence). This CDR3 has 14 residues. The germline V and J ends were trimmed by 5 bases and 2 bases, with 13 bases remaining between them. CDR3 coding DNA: TGTGCCAGCAGCAAACCGGGACACACCTACGAGCAGTACTTC. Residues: CASSKPGHTYEQYF. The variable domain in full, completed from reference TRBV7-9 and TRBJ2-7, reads DTGVSQNPRHKITKRGQNVTFRCDPISEHNRLYWYRQTLGQGPEFLTYFQNEAQLEKSRLLSDRFSAERPKGSFSTLEIQRTEQGDSAMYLCASSKPGHTYEQYFGPGTRLTVT.

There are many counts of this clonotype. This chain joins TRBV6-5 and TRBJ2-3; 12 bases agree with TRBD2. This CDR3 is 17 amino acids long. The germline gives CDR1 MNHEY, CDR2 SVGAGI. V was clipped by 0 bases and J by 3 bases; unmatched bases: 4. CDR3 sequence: CASSYSNLAGGTDTQYF. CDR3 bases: TGTGCCAGCAGTTACTCGAATCTAGCGGGAGGGACAGATACGCAGTATTTT.

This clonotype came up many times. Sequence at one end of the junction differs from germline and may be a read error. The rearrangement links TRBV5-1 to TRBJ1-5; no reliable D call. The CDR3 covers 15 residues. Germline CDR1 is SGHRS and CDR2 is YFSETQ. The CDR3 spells CASSLRTLSNQPQHF. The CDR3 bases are TGTGCCAGCAGCTTGCGCACGTTAAGCAATCAGCCCCAGCATTTT. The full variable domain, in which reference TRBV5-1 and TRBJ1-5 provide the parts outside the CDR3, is KAGVTQTPRYLIKTRGQQVTLSCSPISGHRSVSWYQQTPGQGLQFLFEYFSETQRNKGNFPGRFSGRQFSNSRSEMNVSTLELGDSALYLCASSLRTLSNQPQHFGDGTRLSIL.

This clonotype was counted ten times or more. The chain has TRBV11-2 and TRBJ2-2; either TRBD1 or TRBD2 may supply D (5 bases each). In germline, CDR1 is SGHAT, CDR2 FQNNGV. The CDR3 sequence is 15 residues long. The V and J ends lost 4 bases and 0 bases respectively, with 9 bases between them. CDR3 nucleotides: TGTGCCAGCAGCTCGGGACGTACGAACACCGGGGAGCTGTTTTTT. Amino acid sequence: CASSSGRTNTGELFF.

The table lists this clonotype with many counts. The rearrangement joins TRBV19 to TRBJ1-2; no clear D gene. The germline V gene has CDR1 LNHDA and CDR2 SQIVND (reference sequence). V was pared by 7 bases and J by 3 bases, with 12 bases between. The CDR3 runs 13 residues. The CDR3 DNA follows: TGTGCCAGTACAAGAGGAGAATACTATGGCTACACCTTC. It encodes CASTRGEYYGYTF.

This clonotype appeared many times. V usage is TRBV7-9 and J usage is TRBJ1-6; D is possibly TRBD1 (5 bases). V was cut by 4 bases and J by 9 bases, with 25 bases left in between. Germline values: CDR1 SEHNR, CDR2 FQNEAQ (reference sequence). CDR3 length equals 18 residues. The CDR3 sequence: CASSSSSNPAPGGSPLHF. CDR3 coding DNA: TGTGCCAGCAGCTCCTCCAGCAACCCAGCCCCGGGGGGTTCACCCCTCCACTTT.

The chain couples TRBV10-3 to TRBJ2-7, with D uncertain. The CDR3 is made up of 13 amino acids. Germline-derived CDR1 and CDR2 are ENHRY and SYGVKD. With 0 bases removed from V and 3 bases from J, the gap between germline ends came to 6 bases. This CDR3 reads CAISESRSYEQYF. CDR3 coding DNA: TGTGCCATCAGTGAGTCGCGTAGCTACGAGCAGTACTTC.